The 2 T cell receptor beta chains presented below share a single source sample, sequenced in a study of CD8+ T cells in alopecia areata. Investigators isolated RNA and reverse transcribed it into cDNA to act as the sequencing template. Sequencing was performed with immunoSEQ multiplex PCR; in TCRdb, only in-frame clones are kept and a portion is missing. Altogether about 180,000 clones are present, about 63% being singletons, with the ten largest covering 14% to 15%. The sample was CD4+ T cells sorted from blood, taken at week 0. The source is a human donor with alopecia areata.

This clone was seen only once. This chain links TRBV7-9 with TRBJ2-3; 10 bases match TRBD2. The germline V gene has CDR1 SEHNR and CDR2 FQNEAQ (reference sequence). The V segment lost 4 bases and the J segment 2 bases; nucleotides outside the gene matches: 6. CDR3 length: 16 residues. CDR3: CASSSVAGGHTDTQYF. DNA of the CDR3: TGTGCCAGCAGCTCCGTAGCGGGGGGACACACAGATACGCAGTATTTT.

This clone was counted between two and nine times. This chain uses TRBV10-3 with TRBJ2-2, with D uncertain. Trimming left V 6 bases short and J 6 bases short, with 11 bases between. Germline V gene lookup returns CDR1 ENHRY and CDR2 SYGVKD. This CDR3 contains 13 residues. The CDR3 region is CAIRGSVSGELFF. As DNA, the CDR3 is TGTGCCATCAGAGGGTCCGTTTCCGGGGAGCTGTTTTTT.